Described below is a single TCR beta chain sequence and its context. These data belong to a study of blood T cell repertoires in COVID-19. Profiling relied on immunoSEQ multiplex PCR, and the TCRdb table lists in-frame clones only, not all of them. The profile shows more than 350,000 clones, over 75% of them singletons. The CDR3 contains 16 residues. V was pared by 1 base and J by 5 bases, with 7 bases of the junction left unmatched. Per germline, CDR1 LGHNA and CDR2 YSLEER. The chain carries TRBV4-3 and TRBJ2-3, with 9 bases matching TRBD2. Sequenced sample: peripheral blood. The receptor's source is a woman aged 30 to 39 with COVID-19, enrolled during active disease. CDR3 sequence (DNA): TGCGCCAGCAGCCAAGCTGCGGGAGGGATGGGAGATACGCAGTATTTT. Protein: CASSQAAGGMGDTQYF.